This TCR beta chain was identified during a study of graft-versus-host responses after intestinal transplantation. Assay used: immunoSEQ multiplex PCR; TCRdb lists only in-frame clones, some missing. The sample shows approximately 85,000 clones, 80% to 95% of them seen only once. Germline CDR1 is SEHNR and CDR2 is FQNEAQ (reference sequence). V was trimmed by 5 bases and J by 3 bases, leaving 25 bases between them. This CDR3 is built from 18 residues. Study-wide results and caveats: Among recipient marrow samples, GvH clones were found; some appeared first in ileum or blood.

To note about this clone: The target antigen is unknown.

This TCR was sampled from a human donor who was the organ donor for an intestinal transplant. Sequencing was performed on unstimulated CD8+ T cells sorted from spleen or lymph node cells, taken before transplant. J is TRBJ1-2 and V is TRBV7-9, with D unresolved. The CDR3 DNA reads TGTGCCAGCAGCCCCTCCCCCGGCCACAGTCCCCAGGACTATGGCTACACCTTC. Translation gives CASSPSPGHSPQDYGYTF. Full variable domain (missing parts from reference TRBV7-9 and TRBJ1-2): DTGVSQNPRHKITKRGQNVTFRCDPISEHNRLYWYRQTLGQGPEFLTYFQNEAQLEKSRLLSDRFSAERPKGSFSTLEIQRTEQGDSAMYLCASSPSPGHSPQDYGYTFGSGTRLTVV.